A single sample is the source of the 22 T cell receptor beta chains below, sequenced in a study of blood T cell repertoires in COVID-19. Sequencing used immunoSEQ multiplex PCR; TCRdb keeps in-frame clones, though not all of them. The sample yields 200,000 to 250,000 clones, approximately 84% seen once. Material: peripheral blood. Source of these receptors: a woman aged 55-70 years with acute or convalescent COVID-19.

The V and J genes are TRBV10-3 and TRBJ2-1; the match to TRBD2 covers 11 bases. Germline CDR1 reads ENHRY; CDR2 reads SYGVKD. The CDR3 covers 19 residues. V was clipped by 4 bases and J by 3 bases; unmatched bases: 14. The CDR3 DNA reads as TGTGCCATCAGTGCTAGCGGGGGGCAGCAAATACAATACTACAATGAGCAGTTCTTC. Translated, it gives CAISASGGQQIQYYNEQFF.

The gene calls are TRBV13 and TRBJ1-1, with D uncertain. V was pared by 5 bases and J by 3 bases, with 13 bases between. Germline assignment: CDR1 PRHDT and CDR2 FYEKMQ (reference sequence). This CDR3 contains 14 residues. The CDR3 loop is CASSPLREYTEAFF. The CDR3 nucleotides are TGTGCCAGCAGCCCCTTGAGAGAGTACACTGAAGCTTTCTTT.

The chain recombines TRBV18 with TRBJ1-1; 7 nucleotides match TRBD1. This CDR3 is 13 amino acids long. CDR1 and CDR2 from the germline V gene are KGHSH and LQKENI. V lost 3 bases to trimming and J lost 6 bases; unmatched junction nucleotides: 4. For the CDR3, the DNA is TGTGCCAGCTCACCGAACAGGGGCGCTGAAGCTTTCTTT. Protein product: CASSPNRGAEAFF.

This clone was found a few times. The chain uses TRBV6-2 or TRBV6-3 and TRBJ2-2; the D gene is possibly TRBD1 (5 bases). From germline, CDR1 is MNHEY and CDR2 SVGEGT. The V end was cut by 4 bases, the J end by 1 base, with 10 bases between. This CDR3 comprises 15 residues. CDR3 DNA: TGTGCCAGCAGTTTAAGCGACAGGAACACCGGGGAGCTGTTTTTT. Amino acid sequence: CASSLSDRNTGELFF.

The rearrangement joins TRBV19 to TRBJ1-5, with D maybe TRBD1 (5 bases). The V gene's germline CDR1 is LNHDA and CDR2 SQIVND (reference sequence). The CDR3 consists of 15 residues. Deletions cut 3 bases from V and 2 bases from J, with 11 bases between. The CDR3 nucleotides are TGTGCCAGTAGTATTTTGGGAGGGGGCAATCAGCCCCAGCATTTT. It is translated as CASSILGGGNQPQHF.

This chain joins TRBV4-1 and TRBJ2-2, with TRBD2 as a possible D gene (7 bases). The V and J ends lost 4 bases and 3 bases respectively, with 21 bases between them. The CDR3 contains 18 residues. Germline loops: CDR1 MGHRA, CDR2 YSYEKL. In DNA form, the CDR3 reads TGCGCCAGCAGCCGGTCCTCGGCGGCGGGGGCGGACACCGGGGAGCTGTTTTTT. Amino acids: CASSRSSAAGADTGELFF.

The chain is built from TRBV5-1 and TRBJ1-1, with 8 bases aligning to TRBD1. With 4 bases clipped from V and 0 bases from J, the junction kept 8 bases outside the gene matches. Germline loops: CDR1 SGHRS, CDR2 YFSETQ. The CDR3 extends over 16 amino acids. The CDR3 DNA sequence: TGCGCCAGCAGCCCGGGGACAGGCATCCTGAACACTGAAGCTTTCTTT. It codes for CASSPGTGILNTEAFF.

The chain joins TRBV6-5 to TRBJ1-5; D is unclear. The V gene's germline CDR1 is MNHEY and CDR2 SVGAGI. The V end lost 5 bases, the J end lost 6 bases, and 14 bases lay between the germline ends. The length of the CDR3 is 14 residues. This CDR3 reads CASSRGQDGQPQHF. CDR3 DNA sequence: TGTGCCAGCAGTCGAGGGCAGGACGGTCAGCCCCAGCATTTT.

This clone turned up a few times. This chain connects TRBV7-9 to TRBJ1-2; D gene unclear. The CDR3 covers 16 residues. Trimming removed 3 bases at V and 1 base at J, with 15 bases between. The germline V gene encodes CDR1 SEHNR and CDR2 FQNEAQ (reference sequence). In DNA form, the CDR3 reads TGTGCCAGCAGCTTTACTGGCAAGCGGAATAACTATGGCTACACCTTC. Residues: CASSFTGKRNNYGYTF. The variable domain in full, with the rest retrieved from reference TRBV7-9 and TRBJ1-2, is DTGVSQNPRHKITKRGQNVTFRCDPISEHNRLYWYRQTLGQGPEFLTYFQNEAQLEKSRLLSDRFSAERPKGSFSTLEIQRTEQGDSAMYLCASSFTGKRNNYGYTFGSGTRLTVV.

The gene calls are TRBV4-1 and TRBJ1-1, with D tentatively TRBD1 (6 bases). The CDR3 is 15 amino acids. The V gene's germline CDR1 is MGHRA and CDR2 YSYEKL. Between the trimmed V and J ends, which lost 0 bases and 1 base, there was a span of 9 bases. This CDR3 reads CASSQDRTENTEAFF. CDR3 DNA sequence: TGCGCCAGCAGCCAAGACCGGACAGAGAACACTGAAGCTTTCTTT.

The J gene is TRBJ1-1, the V gene TRBV19; D possibly corresponds to TRBD1 (6 bases). The CDR3 has 13 residues. Germline lookup yields CDR1 LNHDA and CDR2 SQIVND (reference sequence). Trimming took off 4 bases at V and 4 bases at J, with 10 bases between the two ends. Written as DNA, the CDR3 is TGTGCCAGTAGTACACAGGGTTTCACTGAAGCTTTCTTT. It yields the protein CASSTQGFTEAFF. Full variable domain (rest looked up from reference TRBV19 and TRBJ1-1): DGGITQSPKYLFRKEGQNVTLSCEQNLNHDAMYWYRQDPGQGLRLIYYSQIVNDFQKGDIAEGYSVSREKKESFPLTVTSAQKNPTAFYLCASSTQGFTEAFFGQGTRLTVV.

V gene TRBV7-8 combines with J gene TRBJ1-5; 7 bases agree with TRBD1. CDR3 length: 15 amino acids. V was pared by 4 bases and J by 3 bases, with 6 bases of the junction left unmatched. Germline values: CDR1 SGHVS, CDR2 FQNEAQ. The CDR3 sequence: CASSSTGWVNQPQHF. CDR3 DNA sequence: TGTGCCAGCAGCTCGACAGGGTGGGTCAATCAGCCCCAGCATTTT.

This chain uses TRBV4-1 with TRBJ1-1; TRBD1 is a possible D gene (5 bases). V gave up 1 base and J gave up 6 bases, with 9 bases separating them. The CDR3 runs 13 residues. Germline loops: CDR1 MGHRA, CDR2 YSYEKL. Here the CDR3 reads CASSQGGGPEAFF. The CDR3 DNA sequence: TGCGCCAGCAGCCAAGGGGGCGGACCTGAAGCTTTCTTT.

The V call is TRBV7-9, the J call TRBJ1-1; 7 bases agree with TRBD1. This CDR3 is 15 amino acids long. V lost 3 bases and J lost 1; bases outside the gene matches: 5. Per germline, CDR1 SEHNR and CDR2 FQNEAQ (reference sequence). The CDR3 region is CASSFLTGPNTEAFF. The CDR3 coding sequence is TGTGCCAGCAGCTTCCTGACAGGGCCGAACACTGAAGCTTTCTTT.

This chain links TRBV11-3 with TRBJ2-2, with TRBD1 identical over 8 bases. Germline V gene data show CDR1 as SGHNT and CDR2 as YENEEA. The CDR3 has 14 amino acids. V gave up 1 base and J gave up 6 bases; unmatched junction bases: 1. CDR3 in amino acids: CASSLGQGPGELFF. The CDR3 coding sequence is TGTGCCAGCAGCTTAGGACAGGGGCCCGGGGAGCTGTTTTTT.

A word on this clone: Other DNA sequences in this specimen translate into the identical CDR3. This chain joins TRBV7-2 and TRBJ1-6, with D unclear. Trimming left V 4 bases short and J 13 bases short, with 17 bases between. Germline V gene sequence: CDR1 SGHTA, CDR2 FQGNSA. The CDR3 sequence is 14 residues long. Here the CDR3 reads CASSSGKKPSPLHF. The CDR3 nucleotides read TGTGCCAGCAGCTCCGGGAAGAAACCATCGCCCCTCCACTTT. Supplemented by reference TRBV7-2 and TRBJ1-6, the full variable domain reads GAGVSQSPSNKVTEKGKDVELRCDPISGHTALYWYRQSLGQGLEFLIYFQGNSAPDKSGLPSDRFSAERTGGSVSTLTIQRTQQEDSAVYLCASSSGKKPSPLHFGNGTRLTVT.

This chain connects TRBV5-6 to TRBJ2-5; 7 positions agree with TRBD2. CDR3 length: 14 amino acids. The germline CDR1 and CDR2 sequences are SGHDT and YYEEEE. The V segment lost 5 bases and the J segment 5 bases; nucleotides outside the gene matches: 9. The CDR3 DNA is TGTGCCAGCAGTTACGGGACTAAGGCGGAGACCCAGTACTTC. Translating gives CASSYGTKAETQYF. Combining the CDR3 with reference TRBV5-6 and TRBJ2-5 gives the whole variable domain DAGVTQSPTHLIKTRGQQVTLRCSPKSGHDTVSWYQQALGQGPQFIFQYYEEEERQRGNFPDRFSGHQFPNYSSELNVNALLLGDSALYLCASSYGTKAETQYFGPGTRLLVL.

The chain uses TRBV28 and TRBJ1-2; D possibly corresponds to TRBD1 (5 bases). Trimming removed 10 bases from V and 8 bases from J, with 26 bases in between. CDR3 size: 15 residues. The V gene's germline CDR1 is MDHEN and CDR2 SYDVKM. This chain's CDR3 is CATRDLFMGVGGYTF. In DNA, the CDR3 is TGTGCCACGCGGGACCTATTTATGGGTGTGGGCGGCTACACCTTC.

This chain links TRBV28 with TRBJ1-1, with TRBD1 identical over 8 bases. After removal of 6 bases from V and 6 bases from J, the junction contained 18 bases not matched to a gene. CDR1 is MDHEN and CDR2 is SYDVKM in the germline V gene. This CDR3 is built from 17 residues. The CDR3 DNA reads TGTGCCAGCAGCGCCCCCTTGGGCAGGGGGCGCAGAGCTGAAGCTTTCTTT. Translating it yields CASSAPLGRGRRAEAFF.

The gene calls are TRBV11-3 and TRBJ1-1; D call uncertain. The CDR3 is made up of 13 amino acids. Deletions cut 5 bases from V and 5 bases from J, with 12 bases between. Germline V gives CDR1 SGHNT, CDR2 YENEEA. This CDR3 reads CASSLYTTTEAFF. In DNA, the CDR3 is TGTGCCAGCAGCCTGTACACGACTACTGAAGCTTTCTTT.

This clone was seen only a few times. V is TRBV7-9 and J is TRBJ1-2; maybe TRBD1 (6 bases). The V end was cut by 5 bases, the J end by 0 bases, with 10 bases between. The CDR3 extends over 14 amino acids. The germline V gene has CDR1 SEHNR and CDR2 FQNEAQ (reference sequence). This CDR3 reads CASSKQGPNYGYTF. The CDR3, as DNA: TGTGCCAGCAGCAAACAGGGACCTAACTATGGCTACACCTTC.

V gene TRBV5-1 combines with J gene TRBJ1-6, with 7 nucleotides matching TRBD1. V lost 0 bases to trimming and J lost 10 bases; unmatched junction nucleotides: 7. This CDR3 is built from 15 residues. Germline values: CDR1 SGHRS, CDR2 YFSETQ. This chain's CDR3 is CASSLDAGGRSPLHF. CDR3 DNA sequence: TGCGCCAGCAGCTTGGATGCAGGGGGGAGGTCACCCCTCCACTTT.